This note documents a single T cell receptor beta chain sequence. Its target antigen remains unknown. Nothing much larger sits one base from this clone, and base qualities are not available. The CDR3 has 13 amino acids, counting the end cysteine and phenylalanine. Only the CDR3 part of the read is kept: 39 bases, read in frame from the first base. For CDR1 and CDR2, the germline V gene (reference sequence) lists LNHDA and SQIVND. Relative to germline, V is missing 3 bases and J is missing 5 bases, with 3 bases of the junction outside any gene match. The cohort consisted of fewer than 700 healthy bone marrow donors. Cohort members were all nominally healthy when sampled, although unrecorded immune exposures were likely present. The donor tested CMV seropositive, placing the donor among the approximately 290 seropositive members of the cohort. A peripheral blood sample was collected from each donor, and TCR beta sequencing was performed on peripheral blood mononuclear cells. Genomic DNA was extracted from the blood cell samples with the Qiagen DNeasy Blood Extraction Kit.

These data come from a study of cytomegalovirus exposure and HLA in healthy donors listed by TCRdb under 2017. The study in broad terms: An earlier analysis of 587 of the donors reported 276 Gb of sequence data and around 120 million unique TCR beta sequences obtained from some 170 million T cells. Of the 398 genotyped donors, approximately 80% fell in the genetic ancestry cluster associated with self-reported Caucasian donors. Genome-wide SNP genotypes for about 65% of the 666 donors were used in a later genetic analysis, which treated that subset as a discovery cohort. In addition to the first cohort of around 670 subjects, a separate validation cohort of approximately 120 different subjects was used. Typing coverage differed by locus: A, B, C, DRB1 and DQB1 were typed in roughly 629-630 donors, DQA1 in 500 to 550, DPA1 in 600 to 610, and DPB1 in roughly 450. In an earlier analysis of around 540 of the donors, high-throughput TCR beta sequencing was used to judge whether each TCR beta V gene segment behaved as functional or pseudogenic. To predict cytomegalovirus infection status, the study brought together high-throughput TCR immunosequencing, statistical association of individual TCRs with disease status, and machine learning. Every repertoire in the discovery cohort had been generated on one and the same sequencing platform. Because of strong linkage in the cohort, roughly five DR-DQ haplotypes were treated as single units for association and clustering. The study aimed to test whether signatures of past pathogen exposure could be identified by cataloging public T cell receptors. Donor age, sex, ethnicity and CMV serostatus were compiled together with the repertoire data. Class I and class II HLA loci were covered by the typing at four-digit resolution. The later analysis used no new phenotypic data to find candidate immune exposures, relying instead on TCR beta sequences and their occurrence across donors. A later analysis re-examined previously published TCR beta repertoires from 500 to 700 donors and added high-resolution HLA genotyping to investigate patterns of TCR occurrence. An early release covering 550 to 700 HLA-typed donors comprised about 320 gigabases of sequencing data and roughly 86 million unique TCR sequences. Using immunosequencing, the study profiled T cell repertoires from 500 to 800 subjects and related those repertoires to cytomegalovirus serostatus. Among several hundred genotyped donors of the cohort, an average of roughly 230,000 unique TCR beta nucleotide sequences was sequenced per donor, of which roughly 17% were non-productive. Points the paper makes about the study in general: Because counts were too low, seventeen rarely observed V segments, including chromosome 9 orphons, were excluded from the earlier analysis of fewer than 650 of the donors. In the study, about 150 TCR beta chains were listed as associated with cytomegalovirus. In an earlier analysis of several hundred of the donors, most TCR beta V segments were observed in productive rearrangements about 90% or about 30% of the time, broadly matching IMGT annotations. A further reported finding was that TCR beta sequences accurately predicted the HLA-A and HLA-B alleles for most subjects in the first cohort. Because the 87-base-pair reads could not distinguish some IMGT-functional V segments, including TRBV6-2 and TRBV6-3, those segments were excluded. Compared with the 666-donor mean, donors in an Asian-associated ancestry cluster had fewer N-insertions in productive TCRs, according to a later genetic analysis. The authors suggested that the approach could potentially be generalized to other disease states and immunological phenotypes. When HLA alleles, especially DR and DQ, strongly co-occurred, attributing TCR associations to individual alleles was difficult. A later analysis associated about 17,000 TCR beta sequences with specific HLA alleles at a false discovery rate of 0.05. Presence/absence analyses assumed roughly uniform sequencing depth across donors, an assumption that may not hold. An association between a missense DCLRE1C variant and V-gene and J-gene trimming of TCR beta chains was found in a later genetic analysis and replicated in an independent cohort. A cluster of highly shared sequence variants was judged likely to represent a technical artifact of the sequencing pipeline. In a later analysis, several top co-occurrence clusters were reported to appear linked to parvovirus B19, influenza, CMV and Epstein-Barr virus. Correlated functional status among segregating V segments might reflect linkage disequilibrium, but an unknown experimental factor could not be ruled out. Only TCR beta chains were sequenced in this cohort, and the absence of alpha or paired-chain data limited detectable features. In a later analysis, HLA-associated TCR beta chains were found to be more clonally expanded and to have lower generation probabilities than equally common non-associated chains. For the cohort, immune exposure information was limited to CMV serostatus. Most TCR sequences were observed very rarely across donors, whereas some public TCRs were present in many individuals. In both the original and validation cohorts, the classifier was reported to diagnose cytomegalovirus status with high specificity and sensitivity. In vitro tests confirmed that three of the cytomegalovirus-associated TCR beta chains recognize cytomegalovirus antigens. According to a later analysis, most CMV-associated TCR beta chains appeared to be HLA-restricted, and the HLA associations seemed to be driven largely by CMV exposure. According to a later analysis, TCR association rates differed among HLA loci, with DRB1 alleles showing the most associated TCRs and HLA-C alleles showing the fewest. Because some donors lacked HLA typing at each locus, the association tests relied only on the typed subset.

The library was made by the immunoSEQ multiplex PCR assay. For the multiplex PCR, a mixture combining 60 forward primers for TCR Vbeta segments and 13 reverse primers for TCR Jbeta segments was used. The CDR3 region of rearranged TCR beta genes was amplified from genomic DNA with a multiplex PCR assay. The amplified TCR beta libraries were sequenced on the Illumina HiSeq System as 87-base-pair reads. Under the source paper's analysis protocol: In a later analysis, 70 million to 95 million unique TCR beta chains were counted across the roughly 700 repertoires, and roughly 10 million of these chains were shared by at least two donors. Raw reads were error-corrected and collapsed into unique sequences by a nearest-neighbor algorithm in which closely related sequences were merged to remove PCR and sequencing errors. To assign V, D and J gene segments, CDR3 sequences were aligned to IMGT reference sequences. For a sequence to be retained, a match of at least six nucleotides was required to both a V gene segment and a J gene segment. Rearrangements were called productive when the CDR3 lacked stop codons and stayed in frame with V and J; all others were non-productive. CDR3 was defined by IMGT convention, running from the second conserved V-encoded cysteine to the conserved J-encoded phenylalanine. The earlier analysis of about 530 of the donors excluded any sequence lacking an unambiguous match to a single V gene segment. An earlier analysis of a few hundred of the donors called V segments functional above 56.7% productive rearrangements and segregating when the between-donor standard deviation exceeded 5%. A statistical classification framework was built to diagnose cytomegalovirus status from the catalog of TCR beta chain sequences. V and J gene assignment, in a later analysis, came from comparing TCR nucleotide sequences with IMGT/GENE-DB human TR gene sequences. In a later analysis, CDR3 sequences and most-parsimonious VDJ recombination scenarios were assigned using the TCRdist pipeline. In a later analysis, every TCR beta chain was defined by the combination of its CDR3 amino acid sequence and its V-gene family, and reads without a unique V-gene family were dropped. A later analysis removed several hundred highly shared, low-generation-probability nucleotide sequences to deal with suspected cross-contamination and a sequencing artifact. In a later analysis, a clonal expansion index was calculated for each public chain from normalized within-repertoire ranks of inferred template counts. Generation probabilities in a later analysis came from a VDJ recombination model fitted to out-of-frame rearrangements, and those results were checked against IGoR. In a later analysis, TCR-TCR, TCR-HLA and TCR-CMV co-occurrence was scored with hypergeometric tests, and a repertoire-size bias correction was applied to TCR pairs. In a later analysis, false discovery rates were estimated by permuting HLA or CMV assignments 20 times. In a later analysis, co-occurring TCRs were grouped using DBSCAN, with TCRdist sequence similarity added in when clustering inside HLA-allele-positive subsets. For co-occurrence clustering, repertoires with fewer than 30,000 or more than 120,000 public chains were excluded, along with about five repertoires with anomalous nucleotide sharing. The table was pulled from immuneACCESS by TCRdb, which kept in-frame rearrangements only. Such tables lose some clones; where checked, under half of the loss comes from unresolved V genes, and the rest has no known cause. V and J calls and clone size are as listed in that table; D and trimming were resolved from the DNA. For this sample there are roughly 97,000 clones; around 85% appear just once. The leading ten clones occupy over 5% of the sample.

The source material was PBMCs. The sequence was collected from a man aged 35-49 years in good health and CMV-seropositive. The chain was built from TRBV19 and TRBJ2-5, with 7 bases aligning to TRBD1. The CDR3 here reads CASSINRGETQYF. The DNA is as follows: TGTGCCAGTAGTATCAACAGGGGTGAGACCCAGTACTTC. When the CDR3 is completed using the reference TRBV19 and TRBJ2-5 genes on either side, the full variable domain is DGGITQSPKYLFRKEGQNVTLSCEQNLNHDAMYWYRQDPGQGLRLIYYSQIVNDFQKGDIAEGYSVSREKKESFPLTVTSAQKNPTAFYLCASSINRGETQYFGPGTRLLVL.